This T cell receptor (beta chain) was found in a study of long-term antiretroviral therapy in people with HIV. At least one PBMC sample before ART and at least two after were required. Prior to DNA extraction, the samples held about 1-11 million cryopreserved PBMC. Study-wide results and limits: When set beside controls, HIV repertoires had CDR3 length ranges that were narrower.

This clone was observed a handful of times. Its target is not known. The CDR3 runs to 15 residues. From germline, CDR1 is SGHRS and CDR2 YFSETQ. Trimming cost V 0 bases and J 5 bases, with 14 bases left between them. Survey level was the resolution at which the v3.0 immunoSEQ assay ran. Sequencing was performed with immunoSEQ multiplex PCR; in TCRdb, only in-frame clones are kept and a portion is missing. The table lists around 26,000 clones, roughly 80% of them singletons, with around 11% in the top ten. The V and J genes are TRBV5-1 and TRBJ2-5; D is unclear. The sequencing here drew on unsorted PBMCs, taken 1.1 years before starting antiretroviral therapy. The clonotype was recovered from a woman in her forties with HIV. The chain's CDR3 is CASSLGLQQRETQYF. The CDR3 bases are TGCGCCAGCAGCTTGGGACTCCAGCAAAGGGAGACCCAGTACTTC.